A selection of T cell receptor beta chains follows, all from one sample in a study of OX40 agonist ivuxolimab in advanced cancers. Libraries were prepared by immunoSEQ multiplex PCR; TCRdb keeps only in-frame clonotypes and omits some of them. The sample includes over 55,000 clones, 75% to 85% of them seen just once. This specimen was CD4+ or CD8+ T cells sorted from blood, taken in a trial of the OX40 agonist ivuxolimab. Source of these receptors: an adult with an advanced solid tumor such as melanoma, head and neck, liver or kidney cancer. The CDR3 runs from the conserved cysteine through the conserved F or W. A D gene is named only where the DNA matches it firmly. Expanded clones get a size class; other rows say once, few or many, or leave the size out.

size: few
J: TRBJ1-5
D: NA
V: TRBV7-2
CDR3: CASSLEGGRKPQHF
DNA: TGTGCCAGCAGCTTAGAGGGGGGCAGGAAGCCCCAGCATTTT

size: NA
J: TRBJ2-5
D: NA
V: TRBV21-1
CDR3: CASSKLGGPPGETQYF
DNA: TGTGCCAGCAGCAAATTAGGGGGGCCTCCAGGGGAGACCCAGTACTTC

size: NA
J: TRBJ1-1
D: TRBD1
V: TRBV4-1
CDR3: CASSQDDRANTEAFF
DNA: TGCGCCAGCAGCCAAGACGACAGGGCGAACACTGAAGCTTTCTTT

size: few
J: TRBJ1-4
D: NA
V: TRBV11-2
CDR3: CASSLVATSDGKLFF
DNA: TGTGCCAGCAGCTTAGTTGCCACCTCGGACGGAAAACTGTTTTTT

size: NA
J: TRBJ2-5
D: TRBD1
V: TRBV2
CDR3: CATQAQTGSRETQYF
DNA: TGTGCCACGCAAGCCCAGACAGGGTCAAGGGAGACCCAGTACTTC

size: NA
J: TRBJ1-2
D: NA
V: TRBV29-1
CDR3: CSVGGGYGYTF
DNA: TGCAGCGTCGGGGGGGGCTATGGCTACACCTTC

size: NA
J: TRBJ2-7
D: NA
V: TRBV29-1
CDR3: CSVTTESSYEQYF
DNA: TGCAGCGTCACGACGGAAAGCTCCTACGAGCAGTACTTC

size: few
J: TRBJ1-4
D: TRBD1
V: TRBV6-1
CDR3: CASSQGGQGDEKLFF
DNA: TGTGCCAGCAGCCAAGGGGGACAGGGAGATGAAAAACTGTTTTTT

size: few
J: TRBJ1-6
D: NA
V: TRBV6-5
CDR3: CASSYRGTYNSPLHF
DNA: TGTGCCAGCAGTTACCGAGGGACCTATAATTCACCCCTCCACTTT

size: NA
J: TRBJ1-6
D: NA
V: TRBV6-5
CDR3: CASRLANSPLHF
DNA: TGTGCCAGCCGACTAGCGAATTCACCCCTCCACTTT

size: few
J: TRBJ1-6
D: NA
V: TRBV15
CDR3: CATSLHQLPLHF
DNA: TGTGCCACCAGCCTGCATCAGCTACCCCTCCACTTT

size: NA
J: TRBJ1-3
D: NA
V: TRBV14
CDR3: CASSPWARKVPGNTIYF
DNA: TGTGCCAGCAGCCCGTGGGCCAGGAAGGTTCCCGGAAACACCATATATTTT

size: NA
J: TRBJ2-1
D: TRBD2
V: TRBV2
CDR3: CASSTLAGGTNEQFF
DNA: TGTGCCAGCAGCACCTTAGCGGGGGGGACCAATGAGCAGTTCTTC

size: NA
J: TRBJ1-5
D: NA
V: TRBV18
CDR3: CASSPTGRPQHF
DNA: TGTGCCAGCTCGCCCACAGGGCGGCCCCAGCATTTT

size: NA
J: TRBJ2-2
D: TRBD2
V: TRBV5-1
CDR3: CASRVTSGVTGELFF
DNA: TGCGCCAGCAGGGTGACTAGCGGGGTTACCGGGGAGCTGTTTTTT

size: NA
J: TRBJ2-3
D: NA
V: TRBV28
CDR3: CASKGGADTQYF
DNA: TGTGCCAGCAAGGGGGGAGCAGATACGCAGTATTTT

size: NA
J: TRBJ2-7
D: NA
V: TRBV6-1
CDR3: CASSERGYEQYF
DNA: TGTGCCAGCAGTGAACGTGGATACGAGCAGTACTTC

size: NA
J: TRBJ1-1
D: NA
V: TRBV6-1
CDR3: CASSVPGYEGEAFF
DNA: TGTGCCAGCAGTGTCCCCGGGTATGAGGGTGAAGCTTTCTTT

size: once
J: TRBJ2-2
D: NA
V: TRBV4-3
CDR3: CASSQGVRGANTGELFF
DNA: TGCGCCAGCAGCCAAGGGGTACGCGGGGCCAACACCGGGGAGCTGTTTTTT

size: NA
J: TRBJ2-3
D: NA
V: TRBV10-3
CDR3: CAISAGDPDTQYF
DNA: TGTGCCATCAGTGCTGGGGATCCAGATACGCAGTATTTT

size: few
J: TRBJ2-7
D: NA
V: TRBV28
CDR3: CASSLIRWGAEQYF
DNA: TGTGCCAGCAGTTTAATTCGCTGGGGCGCCGAGCAGTACTTC

size: NA
J: TRBJ1-2
D: TRBD1
V: TRBV6-4
CDR3: CASSTGDRPYTF
DNA: TGTGCCAGCAGTACCGGGGACAGGCCCTACACCTTC

size: NA
J: TRBJ2-5
D: TRBD2
V: TRBV6-6
CDR3: CASRPPSGGFQETQYF
DNA: TGTGCCAGCAGACCACCTAGCGGGGGGTTCCAAGAGACCCAGTACTTC

size: few
J: TRBJ1-2
D: NA
V: TRBV10-1
CDR3: CASSEYVEGYTF
DNA: TGCGCCAGCAGTGAGTACGTGGAGGGCTACACCTTC

size: few
J: TRBJ2-3
D: TRBD2
V: TRBV27
CDR3: CASSFFSSGGVDGTDTQYF
DNA: TGTGCCAGCAGTTTTTTCTCCAGCGGGGGGGTAGACGGCACAGATACGCAGTATTTT

size: NA
J: TRBJ2-5
D: NA
V: TRBV2
CDR3: CASSEGGKLQETQYF
DNA: TGTGCCAGCAGTGAAGGGGGGAAACTACAAGAGACCCAGTACTTC

size: NA
J: TRBJ2-1
D: NA
V: TRBV29-1
CDR3: CSAVGSLPSYNEQFF
DNA: TGCAGCGCTGTGGGCAGTTTACCCTCCTACAATGAGCAGTTCTTC

size: NA
J: TRBJ1-1
D: NA
V: TRBV5-4
CDR3: CASSSPSTGYTEAFF
DNA: TGTGCCAGCAGCTCCCCCTCGACAGGATACACTGAAGCTTTCTTT

size: NA
J: TRBJ1-1
D: NA
V: TRBV10-2
CDR3: CASSDRKNTEAFF
DNA: TGCGCCAGCAGCGACAGGAAAAACACTGAAGCTTTCTTT

size: once
J: TRBJ2-3
D: TRBD1
V: TRBV5-1
CDR3: CASSLEQGDTQYF
DNA: TGCGCCAGCAGCTTGGAACAGGGGGATACGCAGTATTTT

size: once
J: TRBJ1-3
D: TRBD1
V: TRBV6-5
CDR3: CASSPGTGNGNTIYF
DNA: TGTGCCAGCAGCCCTGGGACAGGGAACGGAAACACCATATATTTT

size: NA
J: TRBJ2-5
D: NA
V: TRBV4-1
CDR3: CASSQGARQETQYF
DNA: TGCGCCAGCAGCCAAGGGGCCCGCCAAGAGACCCAGTACTTC

size: NA
J: TRBJ2-5
D: TRBD2
V: TRBV6-5
CDR3: CASREAGGTETQYF
DNA: TGTGCCAGCAGGGAAGCGGGGGGGACGGAGACCCAGTACTTC

size: NA
J: TRBJ2-3
D: TRBD2
V: TRBV5-4
CDR3: CASSIFGTSGTDTQYF
DNA: TGTGCCAGCAGCATCTTCGGGACTAGCGGTACAGATACGCAGTATTTT

size: NA
J: TRBJ1-2
D: NA
V: TRBV14
CDR3: CASSQDQGYGYTF
DNA: TGTGCCAGCAGCCAAGATCAGGGCTATGGCTACACCTTC

size: NA
J: TRBJ2-3
D: NA
V: TRBV6-1
CDR3: CASSGGNTQYF
DNA: TGTGCCAGCAGTGGGGGGAATACGCAGTATTTT

size: NA
J: TRBJ1-2
D: NA
V: TRBV6-4
CDR3: CASSGTAGDGYTF
DNA: TGTGCCAGCAGTGGAACGGCAGGGGATGGCTACACCTTC

size: NA
J: TRBJ1-2
D: NA
V: TRBV6-1
CDR3: CASRASQGNYGYTF
DNA: TGTGCCAGCAGGGCTTCCCAGGGGAACTATGGCTACACCTTC

size: NA
J: TRBJ1-1
D: TRBD1
V: TRBV10-3
CDR3: CAIKGQGEGTEAFF
DNA: TGTGCCATCAAGGGACAGGGCGAGGGCACTGAAGCTTTCTTT

size: NA
J: TRBJ1-1
D: NA
V: TRBV5-4
CDR3: CASRPSGWGMPEAFF
DNA: TGTGCCAGCAGGCCCTCAGGGTGGGGTATGCCTGAAGCTTTCTTT

size: NA
J: TRBJ1-3
D: TRBD1
V: TRBV7-6
CDR3: CASSPRQGPSSGNTIYF
DNA: TGTGCCAGCAGCCCCCGACAGGGCCCGAGCTCTGGAAACACCATATATTTT

size: NA
J: TRBJ2-1
D: NA
V: TRBV6-1
CDR3: CASSPTDNEQFF
DNA: TGTGCCAGCAGCCCTACTGACAATGAGCAGTTCTTC

size: NA
J: TRBJ2-7
D: NA
V: TRBV9
CDR3: CASSAGLLSSYEQYF
DNA: TGTGCCAGCAGCGCAGGACTGCTTTCCTCCTACGAGCAGTACTTC

size: NA
J: TRBJ2-7
D: NA
V: TRBV7-9
CDR3: CASSPFGVDYEQYF
DNA: TGTGCCAGCAGCCCTTTCGGGGTTGACTACGAGCAGTACTTC

size: NA
J: TRBJ2-7
D: NA
V: TRBV28
CDR3: CASSLWPTGTRGDEQYF
DNA: TGTGCCAGCAGCCTTTGGCCTACCGGGACAAGGGGGGACGAGCAGTACTTC

size: NA
J: TRBJ1-1
D: NA
V: TRBV7-8
CDR3: CASSRRNTEAFF
DNA: TGTGCCAGCAGTCGAAGGAACACTGAAGCTTTCTTT

size: once
J: TRBJ2-3
D: TRBD2
V: TRBV5-6
CDR3: CASSRRTSGPHTDTQYF
DNA: TGTGCCAGCAGCCGACGGACTAGCGGCCCACACACAGATACGCAGTATTTT

size: few
J: TRBJ1-6
D: NA
V: TRBV4-1
CDR3: CASSQVGNSPLHF
DNA: TGCGCCAGCAGCCAAGTCGGTAATTCACCCCTCCACTTT

size: NA
J: TRBJ2-2
D: NA
V: TRBV9
CDR3: CASSVMGTGELFF
DNA: TGTGCCAGCAGCGTAATGGGCACCGGGGAGCTGTTTTTT

size: NA
J: TRBJ2-1
D: NA
V: TRBV5-4
CDR3: CASSLAGGGGNDNEQFF
DNA: TGTGCCAGCAGCTTGGCCGGAGGGGGGGGTAACGACAATGAGCAGTTCTTC

size: once
J: TRBJ1-1
D: TRBD1
V: TRBV7-6
CDR3: CASSLDVGTGLMNTEAFF
DNA: TGTGCCAGCAGCTTGGATGTTGGGACAGGCCTTATGAACACTGAAGCTTTCTTT

size: NA
J: TRBJ2-2
D: TRBD1
V: TRBV6-6
CDR3: CASIKGQGGTGELFF
DNA: TGTGCCAGCATTAAAGGACAGGGGGGCACCGGGGAGCTGTTTTTT

size: NA
J: TRBJ2-3
D: NA
V: TRBV18
CDR3: CASSPGGRTDTQYF
DNA: TGTGCCAGCTCACCCGGGGGCCGCACAGATACGCAGTATTTT

size: NA
J: TRBJ2-7
D: NA
V: TRBV5-1
CDR3: CASSLDRRSYEQYF
DNA: TGCGCCAGCAGCTTGGACCGTCGCTCCTACGAGCAGTACTTC

size: once
J: TRBJ1-2
D: TRBD1
V: TRBV18
CDR3: CASSPPPGQVSYGYTF
DNA: TGTGCCAGCTCACCTCCGCCGGGACAGGTCTCCTATGGCTACACCTTC

size: NA
J: TRBJ1-3
D: NA
V: TRBV10-3
CDR3: CAIRVAGNTIYF
DNA: TGTGCCATCCGGGTAGCTGGAAACACCATATATTTT

size: NA
J: TRBJ1-2
D: NA
V: TRBV2
CDR3: CASSVQGRDGYTF
DNA: TGTGCCAGCAGTGTCCAGGGGAGGGATGGCTACACCTTC

size: few
J: TRBJ2-7
D: NA
V: TRBV28
CDR3: CASSLWNGREQYF
DNA: TGTGCCAGCAGTTTGTGGAATGGGAGAGAGCAGTACTTC

size: few
J: TRBJ1-2
D: NA
V: TRBV5-1
CDR3: CASSMDSRYGYTF
DNA: TGCGCCAGCTCCATGGACAGTAGATATGGCTACACCTTC

size: NA
J: TRBJ1-2
D: NA
V: TRBV9
CDR3: CASSVGEWGYTF
DNA: TGTGCCAGCAGCGTAGGGGAATGGGGCTACACCTTC